A single sample is the source of the 4 T cell receptor beta chains below, sequenced in a study of blood T cell repertoires in COVID-19. The repertoire was sequenced with immunoSEQ multiplex PCR; TCRdb's copy has only in-frame clones and lacks some. Of hundreds of thousands of clones in the sample, 88% were seen once. Sequenced sample: PBMCs or T cells enriched from blood (not recorded which). These TCRs come from a woman between 25 and 40 years old who had recovered from COVID-19.

The V and J genes are TRBV27 and TRBJ2-5, with TRBD2 identical over 8 bases. V shed 4 bases and J 5 bases; nucleotides not matched to a gene: 9. This CDR3 is 15 amino acids long. Germline V gene sequence: CDR1 MNHEY, CDR2 SMNVEV (reference sequence). Here the CDR3 reads CASSSYREGGETQYF. For the CDR3, the DNA is TGTGCCAGCAGTTCGTACCGGGAGGGCGGGGAGACCCAGTACTTC.

The chain joins TRBV6-5 to TRBJ2-5; 9 bases align to TRBD1. The CDR3 contains 13 residues. Germline trimming cut 9 bases from V and 5 bases from J; bases unmatched to any gene: 7. Germline V gene data show CDR1 as MNHEY and CDR2 as SVGAGI. CDR3 sequence reads: CASKTGGYETQYF. CDR3 DNA sequence: TGTGCCAGTAAGACAGGGGGTTACGAGACCCAGTACTTC.

V and J are TRBV7-6 and TRBJ1-2, with TRBD1 as a possible D gene (6 bases). In germline, CDR1 is SGHVS, CDR2 FNYEAQ. The CDR3 has 16 residues. With 5 bases removed from V and 8 bases from J, the gap between germline ends came to 24 bases. CDR3 bases: TGTGCCAGCAGCCCGAGACAGGTTACACACTTGGGGGGCTACACCTTC. Translating it yields CASSPRQVTHLGGYTF.

The V and J genes are TRBV7-2 and TRBJ1-4; D remains unclear. Germline V gene lookup returns CDR1 SGHTA and CDR2 FQGNSA. Deletions cut 5 bases from V and 7 bases from J, with 17 bases between. This CDR3 has 15 residues. The CDR3 bases are TGTGCCAGCAGCCCAGGCCCACAATTCTTTGAAAAACTGTTTTTT. This translates into CASSPGPQFFEKLFF.